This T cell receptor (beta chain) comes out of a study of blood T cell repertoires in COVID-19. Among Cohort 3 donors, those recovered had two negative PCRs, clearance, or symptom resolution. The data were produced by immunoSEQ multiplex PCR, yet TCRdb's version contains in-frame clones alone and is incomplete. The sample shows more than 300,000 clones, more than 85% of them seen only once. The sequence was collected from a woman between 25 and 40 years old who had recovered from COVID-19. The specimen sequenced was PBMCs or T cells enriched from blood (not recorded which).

The CDR3 region is CASSYGQSTYNEQFF. CDR3 sequence (DNA): TGTGCCAGCAGTTACGGACAGTCCACCTACAATGAGCAGTTCTTC. The chain joins TRBV6-5 to TRBJ2-1; D perhaps matches TRBD1 (6 bases). Looked up from germline, CDR1 is MNHEY and CDR2 is SVGAGI. The V gene lost 2 bases and the J gene lost 2 bases, with 10 bases spanning the gap. The CDR3 length is 15 residues.